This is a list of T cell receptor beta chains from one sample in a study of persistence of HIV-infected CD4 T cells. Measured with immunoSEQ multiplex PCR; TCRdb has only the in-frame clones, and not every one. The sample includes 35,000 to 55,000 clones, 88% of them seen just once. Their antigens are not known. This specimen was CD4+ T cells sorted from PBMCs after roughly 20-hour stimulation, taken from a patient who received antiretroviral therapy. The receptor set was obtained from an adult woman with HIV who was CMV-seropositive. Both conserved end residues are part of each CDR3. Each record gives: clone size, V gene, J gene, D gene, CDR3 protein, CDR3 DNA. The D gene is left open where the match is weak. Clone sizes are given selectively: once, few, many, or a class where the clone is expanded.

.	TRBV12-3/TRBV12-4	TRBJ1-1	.	CASSRAGGTEAFF	TGTGCCAGCAGTCGCGCGGGGGGGACTGAAGCTTTCTTT
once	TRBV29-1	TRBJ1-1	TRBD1	CSVRTGGRNTEAFF	TGCAGCGTCCGTACAGGGGGGAGGAACACTGAAGCTTTCTTT
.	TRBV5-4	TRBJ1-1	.	CASSLELMNTEAFF	TGTGCCAGCAGCTTGGAACTCATGAACACTGAAGCTTTCTTT
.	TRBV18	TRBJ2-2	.	CASSLPTVNTGELFF	TGTGCCAGCTCATTACCGACAGTAAACACCGGGGAGCTGTTTTTT
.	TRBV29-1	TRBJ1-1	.	CSAGQNPEAFF	TGCAGCGCTGGACAGAACCCTGAAGCTTTCTTT
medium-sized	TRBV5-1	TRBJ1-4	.	CASSPGPLNNEKLFF	TGCGCCAGCAGCCCGGGCCCTTTAAATAATGAAAAACTGTTTTTT
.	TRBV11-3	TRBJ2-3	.	CASSLGASTDTQYF	TGTGCCAGCAGCTTGGGGGCGTCCACAGATACGCAGTATTTT
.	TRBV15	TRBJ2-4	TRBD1	CATSRDSARQGGNIQYF	TGTGCCACCAGCAGAGATTCAGCCCGACAGGGGGGGAACATTCAGTACTTC
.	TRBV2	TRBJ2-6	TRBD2	CASTGGSGANVLTF	TGTGCCAGCACGGGGGGCTCTGGGGCCAACGTCCTGACTTTC
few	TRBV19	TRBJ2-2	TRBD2	CASSRGVNTGELFF	TGTGCCAGTAGTCGGGGGGTGAACACCGGGGAGCTGTTTTTT
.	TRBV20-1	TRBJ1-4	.	CSASVWGGEKLFF	TGCAGTGCTAGTGTCTGGGGCGGTGAAAAACTGTTTTTT
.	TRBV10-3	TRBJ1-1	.	CASTGTARAMNTEAFF	TGTGCCAGTACCGGGACCGCGCGCGCGATGAACACTGAAGCTTTCTTT
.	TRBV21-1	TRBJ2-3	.	CASSKGLAGSTDTQYF	TGTGCCAGCAGCAAAGGACTAGCGGGGAGCACAGATACGCAGTATTTT
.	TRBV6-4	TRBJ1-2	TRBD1	CASSGGRGRGYTF	TGTGCCAGCAGTGGGGGTAGGGGGCGCGGCTACACCTTC